A single sample gave rise to the 16 T cell receptor beta chains below, sequenced in a study of post-analysis software for immune sequencing data. Study-wide points: In patients, TRBV5-6, TRBV5-1 and TRBV20-1 belonged to five TRBV segments found more frequently than in controls.

For these receptors, no antigen is known. The TCR beta cDNA libraries contained unique molecular identifiers. Each CDR3 protein gets one entry after TCRdb re-called the PCR reads with MiXCR. The data hold about 190,000 distinct CDR3 sequences, with 29% observed a single time. The sequencing sample was made of blood. All receptors come from a girl aged 2 to 17 with multiple sclerosis.

The chain employs TRBV6-5 and TRBJ2-5; 7 nucleotides align to TRBD1. V lost 6 bases and J lost 4; bases outside the gene matches: 2. This CDR3 contains 12 residues. Germline V gene sequence: CDR1 MNHEY, CDR2 SVGAGI. CDR3 sequence: CASRGTVETQYF. In nucleotides, the CDR3 is TGTGCCAGCAGAGGGACAGTAGAGACCCAGTACTTC.

Regarding this clonotype: The junction does not match germline at one end; this may be a read error. CDR3 sequence (DNA): TGCGCCGGCAGCTCCCAGGGTGCAGATACGCAGTATTTT. Residues: CAGSSQGADTQYF. V is TRBV5-1 and J is TRBJ2-3; tentative D call: TRBD1 (5 bases). CDR1 and CDR2 from the germline V gene are SGHRS and YFSETQ. CDR3 length: 13 residues.

J is TRBJ1-4 and V is TRBV12-3 or TRBV12-4, with no clear D. The CDR3 spans 13 residues. V lost 6 bases, J lost 5 bases, and 10 bases lay in between. CDR3 protein: CASRPGMNEKLFF. The CDR3, as DNA: TGTGCCAGCAGACCGGGGATGAATGAAAAACTGTTTTTT.

The sample holds many counts of this clonotype. The chain has TRBV6-5 and TRBJ2-4; 9 nucleotides agree with TRBD2. The CDR3 spans 15 residues. V lost 6 bases and J lost 0; bases outside the gene matches: 3. Per germline, CDR1 MNHEY and CDR2 SVGAGI. The DNA for the CDR3 is TGTGCCAGCAGAAGGACTAGCGCAGCCAAAAACATTCAGTACTTC. This gives the protein CASRRTSAAKNIQYF.

This clonotype has more than one count but fewer than ten. The chain has TRBV24-1 and TRBJ2-1; D tentatively fits TRBD1 or TRBD2 (6 bases each). This CDR3 has 15 residues. The ends were cut back, 5 bases at V and 6 bases at J, with 16 bases in the middle. CDR1 and CDR2 (germline): KGHDR, SFDVKD. In DNA, the CDR3 is TGTGCCACCAGTGTCTTGAGGGGGACTCTCAATGAGCAGTTCTTC. Translating gives CATSVLRGTLNEQFF.

This clonotype has at least ten counts. The chain combines TRBV7-2 with TRBJ1-2; tentatively, D is TRBD1 (5 bases). Trimming stripped 5 bases from V and 2 bases from J, with 9 bases between. CDR1 and CDR2 from the germline V gene are SGHTA and FQGNSA. The CDR3 contains 13 residues. CDR3 in DNA: TGTGCCAGCAGCATAGACAGAAACTATGGCTACACCTTC. It is translated as CASSIDRNYGYTF.

This clonotype appeared many times. This chain links TRBV4-1 with TRBJ2-1, with 8 nucleotides matching TRBD1. Germline trimming cut 2 bases from V and 4 bases from J; bases unmatched to any gene: 7. CDR3 length: 16 amino acids. The germline V gene has CDR1 MGHRA and CDR2 YSYEKL. The CDR3 DNA is TGCGCCAGCAGCCAACTCCCGGGACAGGCGTACAATGAGCAGTTCTTC. Translation gives CASSQLPGQAYNEQFF.

This chain joins TRBV19 and TRBJ2-1; TRBD2 matches at 10 bases. V lost 4 bases, J lost 10 bases, and 10 bases stayed unmatched. Germline V lookup: CDR1 LNHDA, CDR2 SQIVND (reference sequence). CDR3 size: 15 residues. The CDR3 DNA sequence: TGTGCCAGTAGTACCCCGAGCGGGGGGGCACAAGAGCAGTTCTTC. It codes for CASSTPSGGAQEQFF.

The genes are TRBV6-1 and TRBJ1-2; tentatively, D is TRBD1 (5 bases). The CDR3 extends over 14 amino acids. With 6 bases removed from V and 8 bases from J, the gap between germline ends came to 19 bases. Per germline, CDR1 MNHNS and CDR2 SASEGT. The CDR3 coding sequence is TGTGCCAGCAGGAATCCGGGGCTGACGGAAGGCTACACCTTC. As protein: CASRNPGLTEGYTF.

This clonotype was counted at least ten times. The chain combines TRBV29-1 with TRBJ2-7, with D uncertain. V shed 8 bases and J shed 5 bases, with 7 bases lying between them. The CDR3 extends over 9 amino acids. The V gene's germline CDR1 is SQVTM and CDR2 ANQGSEA. As DNA, the CDR3 is TGCAGCACAACACACGAGCAGTACTTC. Residues: CSTTHEQYF.

This clonotype was seen only a few times. V is TRBV6-6 and J is TRBJ1-6; a weak D match, TRBD1 (5 bases). Trimming took 8 bases from V and 6 from J, leaving 11 bases between them. CDR3 length: 13 residues. The germline CDR1 and CDR2 sequences are MNHNY and SVGAGI (reference sequence). The CDR3 nucleotides read TGTGCCAGCCAGGGATATAGTAATTCACCCCTCCACTTT. This gives the protein CASQGYSNSPLHF.

Comments on this clonotype: One end of the junction varies from germline; a read error may be responsible. The chain combines TRBV19 with TRBJ1-5; D uncertain. CDR3 length: 11 amino acids. Germline loops: CDR1 LNHDA, CDR2 SQIVND (reference sequence). The DNA for the CDR3 is TGTGCCGGTAGCGGAGATCAGCCCCAGCATTTT. This encodes CAGSGDQPQHF.

This clonotype has only a few counts. The chain employs TRBV5-1 and TRBJ2-7; D unclear. Germline CDR1 is SGHRS and CDR2 is YFSETQ. V gave up 1 base and J gave up 6 bases, with 8 bases separating them. CDR3 length equals 12 residues. The CDR3 here is CASSLTKSEQYF. Here the CDR3 DNA reads TGCGCCAGCAGCTTGACCAAGAGCGAGCAGTACTTC.

V and J are TRBV20-1 and TRBJ2-5, with D possibly matching TRBD1 (5 bases). The tail of the sequence fits TRBJ2-1 better, so the J call may be wrong. The CDR3 covers 14 residues. Germline CDR1 DFQATT, CDR2 SNEGSKA (reference sequence). For the CDR3, the DNA is TGCAGTGCCGACCCGGCAGGGCCCCAAGAGACCCAGTTCTTC. Protein: CSADPAGPQETQFF.

The chain joins TRBV4-1 to TRBJ1-1; the match to TRBD1 covers 9 bases. CDR1 and CDR2 from the germline V gene are MGHRA and YSYEKL. With 4 bases clipped from V and 10 bases from J, the junction kept 13 bases outside the gene matches. The CDR3 is 15 amino acids. Written as DNA, the CDR3 is TGCGCCAGCAGCCTGTCGGGACAGGGAACTATTGGAGCTTTCTTT. Translation: CASSLSGQGTIGAFF.

In its sample, this clonotype was seen once. Given a much more abundant clone one base away, this may be a read error. This chain connects TRBV7-3 to TRBJ2-3; 7 bases line up with TRBD2. Looked up from germline, CDR1 is SGHTA and CDR2 is FQGTGA. The CDR3 loop spans 17 amino acids. CDR3 coding DNA: TGTGCCAGCAGCCCCGGACCCGGGCGGGGGAGCACAGATACGCGGTATTTT. Amino acids: CASSPGPGRGSTDTRYF.